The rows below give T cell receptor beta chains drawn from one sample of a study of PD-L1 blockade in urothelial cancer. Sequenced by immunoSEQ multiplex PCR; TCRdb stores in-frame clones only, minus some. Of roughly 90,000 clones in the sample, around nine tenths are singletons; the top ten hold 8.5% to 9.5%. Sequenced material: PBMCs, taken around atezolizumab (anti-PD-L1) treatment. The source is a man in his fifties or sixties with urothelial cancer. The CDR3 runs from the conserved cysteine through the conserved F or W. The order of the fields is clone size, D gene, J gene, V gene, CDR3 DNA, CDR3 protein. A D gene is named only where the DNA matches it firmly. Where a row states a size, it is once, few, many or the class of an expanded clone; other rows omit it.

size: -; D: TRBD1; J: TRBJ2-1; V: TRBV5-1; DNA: TGCGCCAGCAGCTTGGTCAACAGGGGAAGCTCCTACAATGAGCAGTTCTTC; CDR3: CASSLVNRGSSYNEQFF
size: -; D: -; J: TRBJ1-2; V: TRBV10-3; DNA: TGTGCCATCAGTGACGTTGCAGATAACTATGGCTACACCTTC; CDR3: CAISDVADNYGYTF
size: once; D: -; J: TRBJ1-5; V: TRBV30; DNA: TGTGCCTGGAGTGCCAATAGCAATCAGCCCCAGCATTTT; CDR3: CAWSANSNQPQHF
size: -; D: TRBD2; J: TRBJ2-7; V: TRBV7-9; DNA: TGTGCCAGCAGCTTCGGGAGGGCCTACGAGCAGTACTTC; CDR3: CASSFGRAYEQYF
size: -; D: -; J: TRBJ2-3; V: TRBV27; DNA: TGTGCCAGCAGGCCTGGACTAGCAGGGGGAGATACGCAGTATTTT; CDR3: CASRPGLAGGDTQYF
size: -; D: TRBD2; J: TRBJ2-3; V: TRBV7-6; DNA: TGTGCCAGCAGCCCGACTAGCGGGGGGGCTACAGATACGCAGTATTTT; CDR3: CASSPTSGGATDTQYF
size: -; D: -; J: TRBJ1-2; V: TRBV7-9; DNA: TGTGCCAGCAGCTTCGATCCGGGTGGCTACACCTTC; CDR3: CASSFDPGGYTF
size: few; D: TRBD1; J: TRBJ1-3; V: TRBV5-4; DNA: TGTGCCAGCAGCCAGGGACAGAGACTCTCTGGAAACACCATATATTTT; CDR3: CASSQGQRLSGNTIYF
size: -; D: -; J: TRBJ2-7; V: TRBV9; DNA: TGTGCCAGCTCGACTAGTGGATTCCACGAGCAGTACTTC; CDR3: CASSTSGFHEQYF
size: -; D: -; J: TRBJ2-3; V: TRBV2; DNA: TGTGCCAGCAGTGGCTTTTTACTCGAGTTCGGAGATACGCAGTATTTT; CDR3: CASSGFLLEFGDTQYF
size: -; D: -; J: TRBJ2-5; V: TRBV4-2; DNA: TGTGCCAGCAGCCAAGGGGACATGGGCCAAGAGACCCAGTACTTC; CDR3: CASSQGDMGQETQYF
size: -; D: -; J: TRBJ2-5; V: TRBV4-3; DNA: TGCGCCAGCAGCCCGACAACACCCAGTTCGGCCCAGTACTTC; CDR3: CASSPTTPSSAQYF
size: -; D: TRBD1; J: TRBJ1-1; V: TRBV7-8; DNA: TGTGCCAGCAGCACTAAAGTGGGACAGTTGATGTCTGAAGCTTTCTTT; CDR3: CASSTKVGQLMSEAFF
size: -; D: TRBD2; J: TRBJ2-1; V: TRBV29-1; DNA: TGCAGCGTCGTCTCCGGGACTACCCACTACAATGAGCAGTTCTTC; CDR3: CSVVSGTTHYNEQFF
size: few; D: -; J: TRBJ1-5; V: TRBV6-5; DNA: TGTGCCAGCAGTGCAGGGGGCAATCAGCCCCAGCATTTT; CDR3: CASSAGGNQPQHF
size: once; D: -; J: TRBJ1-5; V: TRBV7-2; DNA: TGTGCCAGCAGCTTATTGGGGGCAGGACAGCCCCAGCATTTT; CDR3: CASSLLGAGQPQHF
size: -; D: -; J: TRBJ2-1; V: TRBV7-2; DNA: TGTGCCAGCAGTTATCGGCGGGCGGACTACAATGAGCAGTTCTTC; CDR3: CASSYRRADYNEQFF
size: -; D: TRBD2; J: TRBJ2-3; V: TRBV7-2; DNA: TGTGCCAGCAGCTTAGAGTACTCAGCGGGGGGAGTAGATACGCAGTATTTT; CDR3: CASSLEYSAGGVDTQYF
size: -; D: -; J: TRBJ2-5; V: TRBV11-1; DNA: TGTGCCAGCAGCCGCCGGGGCCAAGAGACCCAGTACTTC; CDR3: CASSRRGQETQYF
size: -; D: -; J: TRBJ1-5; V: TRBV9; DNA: TGTGCCAGCAGCGTAGATGCGGGGAAGGTGCAGCCCCAGCATTTT; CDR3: CASSVDAGKVQPQHF
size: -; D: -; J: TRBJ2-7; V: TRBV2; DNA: TGTGCCAGCAGCGAAGAGGGGGAACAGTACTTC; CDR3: CASSEEGEQYF
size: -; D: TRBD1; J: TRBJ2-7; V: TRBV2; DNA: TGTGCCAGCAGCCTGGACAGGGGTTCCTACGAGCAGTACTTC; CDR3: CASSLDRGSYEQYF
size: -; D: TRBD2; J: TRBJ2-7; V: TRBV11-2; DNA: TGTGCCAGCAGATCCGAAGCGGGAGGGCAGCAGTACTTC; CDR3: CASRSEAGGQQYF
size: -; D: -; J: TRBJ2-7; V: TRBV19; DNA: TGTGCCAGTAGTATAGACCCTCAGGGGAGCAACGAGCAGTACTTC; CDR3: CASSIDPQGSNEQYF
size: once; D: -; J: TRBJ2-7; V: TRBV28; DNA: TGTGCCGCGGGATCATCTTACGAGCAGTACTTC; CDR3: CAAGSSYEQYF
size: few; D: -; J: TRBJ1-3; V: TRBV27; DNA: TGTGCCAGCAGTTTATCTGCAGGGGGAAACACCATATATTTT; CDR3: CASSLSAGGNTIYF
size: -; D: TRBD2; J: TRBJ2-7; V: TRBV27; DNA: TGTGCCAGCAGGACTAGCGGGAGCTCCTACGAGCAGTACTTC; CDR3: CASRTSGSSYEQYF
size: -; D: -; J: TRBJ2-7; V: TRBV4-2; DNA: TGTGCCAGCAGCCAAGAAAAAAGGGGGGGACTCCTGGTTCAGCAGTACTTC; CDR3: CASSQEKRGGLLVQQYF
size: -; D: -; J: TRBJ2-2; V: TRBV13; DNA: TGTGCCAGCAGCTTAAAAGGGGCGGGGAACGGGGAGCTGTTTTTT; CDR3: CASSLKGAGNGELFF
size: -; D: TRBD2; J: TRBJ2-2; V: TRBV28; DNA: TGTGCCAGCAGTCCGTTAACGAGCGGGAGTTTTGTCACCGGGGAGCTGTTTTTT; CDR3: CASSPLTSGSFVTGELFF
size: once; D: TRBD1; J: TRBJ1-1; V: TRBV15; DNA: TGTGCCACCAGCAGAAACAGGGGAGAAGCTTTCTTT; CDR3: CATSRNRGEAFF
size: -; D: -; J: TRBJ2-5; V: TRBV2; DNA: TGTGCCAGTCAAACGGAGGAGACCCAGTACTTC; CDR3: CASQTEETQYF
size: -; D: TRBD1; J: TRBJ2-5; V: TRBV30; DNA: TGTGCCTGGAGTAGACAGGGGATGGAGACCCAGTACTTC; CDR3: CAWSRQGMETQYF
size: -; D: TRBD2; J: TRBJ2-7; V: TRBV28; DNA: TGTGCCAGCAGTTCCCCCCTTCTCCTTAGCGGGAGCACTCCCTACGAGCAGTACTTC; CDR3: CASSSPLLLSGSTPYEQYF
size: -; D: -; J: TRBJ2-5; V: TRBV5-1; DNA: TGCGCCAGCACGAAGAGTGGGCAGGCCTCTGGGGAGACCCAGTACTTC; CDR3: CASTKSGQASGETQYF
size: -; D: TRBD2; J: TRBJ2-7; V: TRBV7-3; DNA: TGTGCCAGCAGCTTAGGGGGGGTGTCCTACGAGCAGTACTTC; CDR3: CASSLGGVSYEQYF